The rows below give T cell receptor beta chains drawn from one sample of a study of T cell changes during pregnancy in multiple sclerosis. Assay used: immunoSEQ multiplex PCR; TCRdb lists only in-frame clones, some missing. The top ten hold roughly 0.68% of the sample, which has about 22,000 clones, just over 90% seen once. The sample in question was CD4+ T cells from peripheral blood mononuclear cells, obtained after pregnancy. The receptors were sampled from a female donor in good health, enrolled as a control in a pregnancy study. Each CDR3 is given with its conserved first and last residue. The D gene is left open where the match is weak. Clone size is not always given. Where it is, it says once, few, many or a class for expanded clones.

TRBJ2-7	TRBD2	TRBV28	.	CASSFPFRLAGLTYEQYF	TGTGCCAGCAGTTTTCCCTTTCGACTAGCGGGACTCACCTACGAGCAGTACTTC
TRBJ2-2	TRBD2	TRBV7-8	.	CASSLSSGRPNTGELFF	TGTGCCAGCAGCTTATCTAGCGGACGCCCTAACACCGGGGAGCTGTTTTTT
TRBJ2-1	.	TRBV11-2	.	CASSSGSREQFF	TGTGCCAGCAGCTCGGGGAGTAGAGAGCAGTTCTTC
TRBJ2-5	TRBD2	TRBV6-5	.	CASSYSYGGGETQYF	TGTGCCAGCAGTTACTCGTACGGCGGGGGAGAGACCCAGTACTTC
TRBJ2-7	TRBD2	TRBV11-2	.	CASSLGWALADSYEQYF	TGTGCCAGCAGTCTAGGGTGGGCACTAGCGGATTCCTACGAGCAGTACTTC
TRBJ2-5	.	TRBV28	.	CASSSPTELGQETQYF	TGTGCCAGCAGTTCCCCAACAGAACTAGGCCAAGAGACCCAGTACTTC
TRBJ2-7	.	TRBV7-2	.	CASSLSPSPTHEQYF	TGTGCCAGCAGCTTATCTCCTAGCCCCACCCACGAGCAGTACTTC
TRBJ1-3	TRBD1	TRBV15	.	CATSEGASSGNTIYF	TGTGCCACCAGCGAGGGGGCCTCCTCTGGAAACACCATATATTTT
TRBJ1-5	.	TRBV2	.	CASTRARGNQPQHF	TGTGCCAGCACCCGGGCGCGGGGCAATCAGCCCCAGCATTTT
TRBJ2-1	.	TRBV5-8	.	CASTPAGAGEGGPYNEQFF	TGTGCCAGCACCCCCGCGGGGGCGGGAGAGGGGGGCCCCTACAATGAGCAGTTCTTC
TRBJ2-5	TRBD2	TRBV9	.	CASSVGLARETQYF	TGTGCCAGCAGCGTCGGACTAGCACGGGAGACCCAGTACTTC
TRBJ1-5	.	TRBV9	.	CASSSDGGKQPQHF	TGTGCCAGCAGCTCCGACGGGGGGAAACAGCCCCAGCATTTT
TRBJ2-7	TRBD1	TRBV6-5	.	CASSSQGPIAYEQYF	TGTGCCAGCAGCTCACAGGGGCCTATCGCCTACGAGCAGTACTTC
TRBJ2-1	TRBD2	TRBV18	.	CASSPSLAGGPYNEQFF	TGTGCCAGCTCACCCTCTCTAGCGGGGGGACCCTACAATGAGCAGTTCTTC
TRBJ2-3	TRBD2	TRBV13	.	CASSLSGRKDTQYF	TGTGCCAGCAGCCTTAGCGGGAGAAAGGATACGCAGTATTTT
TRBJ1-2	TRBD1	TRBV19	few	CASATGGSNYGYTF	TGTGCCAGTGCGACAGGGGGCTCGAACTATGGCTACACCTTC
TRBJ2-5	.	TRBV28	.	CASSMRVTQETQYF	TGTGCCAGCAGCATGCGTGTAACGCAAGAGACCCAGTACTTC
TRBJ2-3	TRBD1	TRBV5-4	.	CASSIGTGGTDTQYF	TGTGCCAGCAGCATCGGGACAGGGGGCACAGATACGCAGTATTTT
TRBJ2-7	.	TRBV6-1	.	CASIPGHSKYEQYF	TGTGCCAGCATTCCGGGACACAGTAAATACGAGCAGTACTTC
TRBJ1-6	TRBD1	TRBV5-1	.	CASSSQGQSSYNSPLHF	TGCGCCAGCAGCTCACAGGGGCAGAGCTCCTATAATTCACCCCTCCACTTT
TRBJ2-2	TRBD2	TRBV7-2	.	CASSLGGGGTGELFF	TGTGCCAGCAGCTTAGGTGGCGGGGGGACCGGGGAGCTGTTTTTT
TRBJ1-2	TRBD1	TRBV30	.	CAWRIPGGTGYTF	TGTGCCTGGAGAATCCCAGGGGGCACTGGCTACACCTTC
TRBJ1-2	.	TRBV4-1	.	CASSQDPDESAPVNYGYTF	TGCGCCAGCAGCCAAGATCCCGATGAGAGTGCACCTGTTAACTATGGCTACACCTTC
TRBJ2-1	.	TRBV2	.	CASSEGGYNEQFF	TGTGCCAGCAGTGAGGGAGGTTACAATGAGCAGTTCTTC
TRBJ2-5	.	TRBV6-5	.	CASSYFSGVRKETQYF	TGTGCCAGCAGTTACTTTTCGGGAGTTCGTAAAGAGACCCAGTACTTC
TRBJ1-5	.	TRBV9	.	CASDLTGKEKSSNQPQHF	TGTGCCAGCGATTTAACGGGAAAGGAGAAATCCAGCAATCAGCCCCAGCATTTT
TRBJ1-1	.	TRBV5-8	.	CASSLAGGRDTEAFF	TGTGCCAGCAGCTTGGCCGGAGGGAGGGACACTGAAGCTTTCTTT
TRBJ1-2	.	TRBV27	.	CASSLLGRGYGYTF	TGTGCCAGCAGTTTACTGGGCAGGGGCTATGGCTACACCTTC
TRBJ1-2	TRBD1	TRBV7-8	.	CASSFRTGALWGYTF	TGTGCCAGCAGCTTCAGGACAGGGGCCCTATGGGGCTACACCTTC